This is a list of T cell receptor beta chains from one sample in a study of blood T cells in healthy people across ages. Using its own MiXCR run on the 5' RACE reads, TCRdb lists one record per CDR3 protein. This sample has about 1,600,000 distinct CDR3 sequences, with approximately 38% found just once. The sample comprised blood. These TCRs come from a woman aged 18-29 years in good health. Both conserved end residues are part of each CDR3. D genes are given only for firm matches. Size is stated for part of the rows, as once, few or many counts, or as a class when the clone is expanded.

D	V	J	size	DNA	CDR3
-	TRBV9	TRBJ2-3	-	TGTGCCAGCAGCGCGGACCCAGATACGCAGTATTTT	CASSADPDTQYF
TRBD1	TRBV20-1	TRBJ2-7	-	TGCAGTGGCTTGGGACAGGGACACGAGCAGTACTTC	CSGLGQGHEQYF
-	TRBV6-1	TRBJ1-4	-	TGTGCCAGCAGCCGACTGGAAACCGAAAAACTGTTTTTT	CASSRLETEKLFF
-	TRBV5-1	TRBJ1-2	-	TGCGCCAGCAGCTTGTCCTCGTTGGGGCGCCCCGGCTACACCTTC	CASSLSSLGRPGYTF
TRBD2	TRBV4-2	TRBJ2-3	few	TGTGCCAGCAGCCGCCCTAACTGGGAAGCGGGGGGCGCTAGCACAGATACGCAGTATTTT	CASSRPNWEAGGASTDTQYF
TRBD2	TRBV12-5	TRBJ2-1	-	TGTGCTAGTGGTTTCGCGGGGGTCGCGTCAGGATCCTACAATGAGCAGTTCTTC	CASGFAGVASGSYNEQFF
-	TRBV12-3/TRBV12-4	TRBJ1-1	few	TGTGCCAGCAGTCCCAACAGGGACTCGCTTTTAAGCACTGAAGCTTTCTTT	CASSPNRDSLLSTEAFF
TRBD1	TRBV10-3	TRBJ1-1	once	TGTGCCATCAGTGGAGGGGACAGATATTACACTGAAGCTTTCTTT	CAISGGDRYYTEAFF
TRBD2	TRBV5-1	TRBJ2-7	-	TGCGCCAGCAGCCCTAGCGGCCAGGTCGGGTACGAGCAGTACTTC	CASSPSGQVGYEQYF
-	TRBV9	TRBJ1-5	-	TGTGCCAGCAGCGTAGATTGGGGTCAGCCCCAGCATTTT	CASSVDWGQPQHF
-	TRBV6-1	TRBJ2-7	-	TGTGCCAGCAGGACAGGTGAATACGAGCAGTACTTC	CASRTGEYEQYF